This T cell receptor (beta chain) was sequenced during a study of early T cells in non-severe SARS-CoV-2 infection. Each cDNA molecule carried a unique molecular identifier. Using its own MiXCR run on the 5' RACE reads, TCRdb lists one record per CDR3 protein. The data contain roughly 60,000 distinct CDR3 sequences, around an eighth of them seen just once; the ten biggest clones take up 4.8%. V was shortened by 6 bases and J by 1 base, with 9 bases between the two germline ends. Germline lookup yields CDR1 SNHLY and CDR2 FYNNEI. This CDR3 has 13 residues. The table lists this clonotype with many counts.

The chain carries TRBV2 and TRBJ1-1, with D unclear. The sample consisted of whole blood. The TCR sequence derives from an adult who was a healthcare worker with PCR-confirmed SARS-CoV-2 infection or an uninfected control (not recorded which). CDR3 loop: CASRTRENTEAFF. Here the CDR3 DNA reads TGTGCCAGCAGGACTCGAGAGAACACTGAAGCTTTCTTT.